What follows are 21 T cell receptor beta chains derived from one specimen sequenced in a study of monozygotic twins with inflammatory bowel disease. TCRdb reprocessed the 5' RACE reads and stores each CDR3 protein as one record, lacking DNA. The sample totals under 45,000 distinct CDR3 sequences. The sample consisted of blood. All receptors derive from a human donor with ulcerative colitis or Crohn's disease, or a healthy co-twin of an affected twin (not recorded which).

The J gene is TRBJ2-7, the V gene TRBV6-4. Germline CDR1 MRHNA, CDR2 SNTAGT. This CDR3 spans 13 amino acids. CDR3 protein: CASSEKGIYEQYF.

CDR3 residues: CATSDLAGAQGSEQFF. This sequence joins TRBV24-1 and TRBJ2-1; TCRdb picks TRBD2, but there is no DNA to check that call. CDR3 size: 16 residues. Germline CDR1 is KGHDR and CDR2 is SFDVKD.

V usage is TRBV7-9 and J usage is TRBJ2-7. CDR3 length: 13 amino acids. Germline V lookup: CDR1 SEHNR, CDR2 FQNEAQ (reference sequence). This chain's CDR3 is CASSLASSYEQYF.

The CDR3 spells CASSWEDGTGRLGNEQFF. The gene calls are TRBV12-3 or TRBV12-4 and TRBJ2-1; TCRdb's D call of TRBD1 is untestable without DNA. The CDR3 spans 18 residues.

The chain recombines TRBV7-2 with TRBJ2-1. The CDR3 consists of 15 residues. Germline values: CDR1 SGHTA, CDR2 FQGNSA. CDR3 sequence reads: CASSLGASRNNEQFF. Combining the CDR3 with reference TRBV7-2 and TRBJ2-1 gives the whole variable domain GAGVSQSPSNKVTEKGKDVELRCDPISGHTALYWYRQSLGQGLEFLIYFQGNSAPDKSGLPSDRFSAERTGGSVSTLTIQRTQQEDSAVYLCASSLGASRNNEQFFGPGTRLTVL.

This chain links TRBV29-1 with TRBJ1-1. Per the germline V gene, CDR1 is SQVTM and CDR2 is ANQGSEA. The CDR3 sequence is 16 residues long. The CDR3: CSVEKNSGSPNTEAFF.

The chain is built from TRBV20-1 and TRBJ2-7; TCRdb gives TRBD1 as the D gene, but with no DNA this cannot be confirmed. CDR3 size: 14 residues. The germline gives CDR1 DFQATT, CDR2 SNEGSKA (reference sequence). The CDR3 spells CSARLQTVPYEQYF.

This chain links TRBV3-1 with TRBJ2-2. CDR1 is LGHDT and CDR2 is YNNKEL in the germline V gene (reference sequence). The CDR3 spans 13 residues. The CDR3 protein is CASSQARTGELFF.

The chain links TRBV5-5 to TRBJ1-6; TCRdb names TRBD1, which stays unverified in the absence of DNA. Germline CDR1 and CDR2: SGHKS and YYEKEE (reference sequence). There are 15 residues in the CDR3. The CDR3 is CASSMTGAASTPLHF.

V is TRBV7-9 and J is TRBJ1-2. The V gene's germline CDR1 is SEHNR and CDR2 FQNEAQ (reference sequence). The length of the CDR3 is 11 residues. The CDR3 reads CASGSGFGYTF.

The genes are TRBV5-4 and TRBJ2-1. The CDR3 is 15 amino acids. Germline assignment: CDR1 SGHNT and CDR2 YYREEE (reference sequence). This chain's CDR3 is CASSLSSGMYNEQFF.

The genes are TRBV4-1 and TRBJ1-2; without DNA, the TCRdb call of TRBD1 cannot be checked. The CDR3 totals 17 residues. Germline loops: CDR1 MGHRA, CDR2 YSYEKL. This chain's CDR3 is CASSQLVGAQGVYGYTF.

CDR3 sequence: CATSRDRGETQYF. This chain uses TRBV15 with TRBJ2-5; TCRdb's assignment of TRBD2 cannot be checked, as there is no DNA. The germline V gene has CDR1 LNHNV and CDR2 YYDKDF (reference sequence). The CDR3 covers 13 residues.

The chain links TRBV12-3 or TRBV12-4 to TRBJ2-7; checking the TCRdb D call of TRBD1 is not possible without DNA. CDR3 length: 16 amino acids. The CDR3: CASSYLPRDRGGEQYF.

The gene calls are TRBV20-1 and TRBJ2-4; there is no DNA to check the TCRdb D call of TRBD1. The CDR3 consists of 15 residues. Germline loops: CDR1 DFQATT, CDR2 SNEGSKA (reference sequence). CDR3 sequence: CSAPGDTRAKNIQYF.

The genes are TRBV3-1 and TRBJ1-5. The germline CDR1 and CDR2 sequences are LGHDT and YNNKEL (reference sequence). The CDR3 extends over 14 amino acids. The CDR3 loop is CASSQARANQPQHF.

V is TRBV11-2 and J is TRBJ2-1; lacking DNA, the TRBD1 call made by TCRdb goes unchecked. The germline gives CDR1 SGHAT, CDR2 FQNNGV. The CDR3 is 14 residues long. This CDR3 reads CASSLSGGHNEQFF.

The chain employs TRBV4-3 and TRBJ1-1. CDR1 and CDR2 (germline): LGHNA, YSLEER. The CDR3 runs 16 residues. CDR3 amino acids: CASSQRGEEMNTEAFF.

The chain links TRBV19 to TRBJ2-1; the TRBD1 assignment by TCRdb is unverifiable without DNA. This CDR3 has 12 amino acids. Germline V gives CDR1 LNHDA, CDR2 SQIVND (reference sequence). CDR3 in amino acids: CASSIPQGVQFF. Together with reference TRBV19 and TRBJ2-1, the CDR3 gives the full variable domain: DGGITQSPKYLFRKEGQNVTLSCEQNLNHDAMYWYRQDPGQGLRLIYYSQIVNDFQKGDIAEGYSVSREKKESFPLTVTSAQKNPTAFYLCASSIPQGVQFFGPGTRLTVL.

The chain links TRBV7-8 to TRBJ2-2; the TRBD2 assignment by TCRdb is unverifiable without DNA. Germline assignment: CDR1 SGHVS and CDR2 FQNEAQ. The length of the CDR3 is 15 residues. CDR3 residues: CASSLVGGGTGELFF.

The CDR3 protein is CASSERGQYTEAFF. The rearrangement uses TRBV2 and TRBJ1-1; no DNA is available, so the TRBD1 call from TCRdb remains unchecked. The CDR3 has 14 residues. CDR1 and CDR2 (germline): SNHLY, FYNNEI.